The rows below give T cell receptor beta chains drawn from one sample of a study of T cell responses to AZD1222 COVID-19 vaccine. Only in-frame clones appear in the TCRdb table, and some are missing; sequencing was by immunoSEQ multiplex PCR. The sample consists of about 140,000 clones, 92% of them appearing once. The material was peripheral blood, obtained on day 0 of AZD1222 vaccination. The receptors derive from an adult in good health. Both conserved end residues are part of each CDR3. D genes are given only for firm matches. Clone size is not always given. Where it is, it says once, few, many or a class for expanded clones.

length: 21
D: TRBD2
size: many
J: TRBJ2-7
V: TRBV2
DNA: TGTGCCAGCAGGTACTTAATTCGACTAGCGGGAGACAGACAACCCTTTTACGAGCAGTACTTC
CDR3: CASRYLIRLAGDRQPFYEQYF

length: 15
D: TRBD2
size: many
J: TRBJ2-2
V: TRBV6-4
DNA: TGTGCCAGCAGTGAGGCGGGGGCGAACACCGGGGAGCTGTTTTTT
CDR3: CASSEAGANTGELFF

length: 11
D: -
size: -
J: TRBJ2-7
V: TRBV28
DNA: TGTGGAACAGGGAGCTCCTACGAGCAGTACTTC
CDR3: CGTGSSYEQYF

length: 14
D: TRBD1
size: -
J: TRBJ1-5
V: TRBV6-5
DNA: TGTGCCAGCGAGCATGGGACAGGGAATCAGCCCCAGCATTTT
CDR3: CASEHGTGNQPQHF

length: 16
D: -
size: -
J: TRBJ2-1
V: TRBV6-4
DNA: TGTGCCAGCAGTGACTCTCTCAGGGTTTCCTACAATGAGCAGTTCTTC
CDR3: CASSDSLRVSYNEQFF

length: 15
D: TRBD1
size: once
J: TRBJ2-7
V: TRBV19
DNA: TGTGCCAGTAGTATATTAGGGACAGGAAACTACGAGCAGTACTTC
CDR3: CASSILGTGNYEQYF

length: 14
D: -
size: -
J: TRBJ2-7
V: TRBV18
DNA: TGTGCCAGCTCACCATCCGCTAGCTTCTACGAGCAGTACTTC
CDR3: CASSPSASFYEQYF

length: 15
D: -
size: -
J: TRBJ1-4
V: TRBV30
DNA: TGTGCCTGGAGTGTATTCGGCAGTGCCGATGAAAAACTGTTTTTT
CDR3: CAWSVFGSADEKLFF

length: 14
D: TRBD1
size: -
J: TRBJ2-7
V: TRBV5-1
DNA: TGCGCCAGCAGCTCGGGGGACAGGGGCTACGAGCAGTACTTC
CDR3: CASSSGDRGYEQYF

length: 16
D: TRBD2
size: -
J: TRBJ2-2
V: TRBV13
DNA: TGTGCCAGCAGCGGACCGGGACTACTCAACACCGGGGAGCTGTTTTTT
CDR3: CASSGPGLLNTGELFF

length: 11
D: -
size: once
J: TRBJ2-7
V: TRBV19
DNA: TGTGCCAGCGCGTGGATCTACGAGCAGTACTTC
CDR3: CASAWIYEQYF

length: 16
D: TRBD1
size: few
J: TRBJ1-6
V: TRBV11-1
DNA: TGTGCCAGCAGCATGAGGACAGGGTACCGTAATTCACCCCTCCACTTT
CDR3: CASSMRTGYRNSPLHF

length: 12
D: -
size: once
J: TRBJ1-1
V: TRBV11-3
DNA: TGTGCCAGCAGCTTAACAGGGTCTGAAGCTTTCTTT
CDR3: CASSLTGSEAFF

length: 13
D: -
size: -
J: TRBJ1-2
V: TRBV4-1
DNA: TGCGCCAGCAGCCAAGATGGCGAAGATGGCTACACCTTC
CDR3: CASSQDGEDGYTF

length: 15
D: -
size: -
J: TRBJ1-5
V: TRBV2
DNA: TGTGCCAGCTCGTGGGGGGGGCGTAGCAATCAGCCCCAGCATTTT
CDR3: CASSWGGRSNQPQHF

length: 15
D: -
size: -
J: TRBJ2-1
V: TRBV3-1/TRBV3-2
DNA: TGTGCCAGCAGCCATTTCCTGGGTCAGCGGCATGAGCAGTTCTTC
CDR3: CASSHFLGQRHEQFF

length: 15
D: TRBD1
size: once
J: TRBJ2-2
V: TRBV4-2
DNA: TGTGCCAGCAGACCTAGACAGGGATCCACCGGGGAGCTGTTTTTT
CDR3: CASRPRQGSTGELFF

length: 13
D: TRBD1
size: few
J: TRBJ1-2
V: TRBV12-3/TRBV12-4
DNA: TGTGCCAGCAGCTGGGACAGTTCCTATGGCTACACCTTC
CDR3: CASSWDSSYGYTF

length: 15
D: -
size: -
J: TRBJ1-6
V: TRBV5-4
DNA: TGTGCCAGCAGCATACAGGGCTCCTATAATTCACCCCTCCACTTT
CDR3: CASSIQGSYNSPLHF

length: 13
D: -
size: -
J: TRBJ1-5
V: TRBV18
DNA: TGTGCCAGCTCACCCCTAGGAGGTCAGCCCCAGCATTTT
CDR3: CASSPLGGQPQHF

length: 19
D: TRBD2
size: -
J: TRBJ2-3
V: TRBV7-7
DNA: TGTGCCAGCAGCGAAATTGTCGGGAGGCCGGTGAGGAACACAGATACGCAGTATTTT
CDR3: CASSEIVGRPVRNTDTQYF

length: 17
D: -
size: -
J: TRBJ2-3
V: TRBV9
DNA: TGTGCCAGCAGCCCTGGGAAAGGGAACAGGGCGACAGATACGCAGTATTTT
CDR3: CASSPGKGNRATDTQYF

length: 15
D: -
size: -
J: TRBJ2-7
V: TRBV2
DNA: TGTGCCAGCAGTGCCGTCGGGGCTAGAGGTAACGAGCAGTACTTC
CDR3: CASSAVGARGNEQYF

length: 19
D: TRBD1
size: once
J: TRBJ2-7
V: TRBV28
DNA: TGTGCCAGCAGTTCGCCTGGGGGACAGGGGTTAAGGCTATCCTACGAGCAGTACTTC
CDR3: CASSSPGGQGLRLSYEQYF

length: 12
D: -
size: -
J: TRBJ1-4
V: TRBV30
DNA: TGTGCCTGGAGTTATACGGACGGTTTACTGTTTTTT
CDR3: CAWSYTDGLLFF

length: 15
D: TRBD2
size: -
J: TRBJ2-3
V: TRBV9
DNA: TGTGCCAGCAGCGTAGAGATAGCGGGAGCAGATACGCAGTATTTT
CDR3: CASSVEIAGADTQYF

length: 12
D: -
size: -
J: TRBJ1-5
V: TRBV30
DNA: TGTGCCTGGAGCGTTAGCAATCAGCCCCAGCATTTT
CDR3: CAWSVSNQPQHF

length: 16
D: -
size: -
J: TRBJ1-5
V: TRBV28
DNA: TGTGCCAGCAGAGCGATAGGGGTTGGGAGCAATCAGCCCCAGCATTTT
CDR3: CASRAIGVGSNQPQHF

length: 17
D: TRBD2
size: -
J: TRBJ2-7
V: TRBV11-2
DNA: TGTGCCAGCAGCTTAAAAAGACTAGCGGGGGCTGCCTACGAGCAGTACTTC
CDR3: CASSLKRLAGAAYEQYF

length: 15
D: -
size: -
J: TRBJ2-3
V: TRBV6-5
DNA: TGTGCCAGCAGCGCAGGGGTCTCTAGCACAGATACGCAGTATTTT
CDR3: CASSAGVSSTDTQYF

length: 8
D: -
size: -
J: TRBJ2-1
V: TRBV7-2
DNA: TGTGCCAGCAGCCTCTTAATCTTC
CDR3: CASSLLIF

length: 16
D: -
size: -
J: TRBJ1-1
V: TRBV6-5
DNA: TGTGCCAGCAGTTACTCGGACGGCCGGTCGATCACTGAAGCTTTCTTT
CDR3: CASSYSDGRSITEAFF

length: 15
D: TRBD2
size: once
J: TRBJ2-5
V: TRBV5-4
DNA: TGTGCCAGCAGCTTAAGACTAGCGGGAGAGGAGACCCAGTACTTC
CDR3: CASSLRLAGEETQYF

length: 14
D: -
size: -
J: TRBJ2-3
V: TRBV27
DNA: TGTGCCAGCAGGATCACTCCTCACACAGATACGCAGTATTTT
CDR3: CASRITPHTDTQYF

length: 15
D: -
size: -
J: TRBJ2-7
V: TRBV29-1
DNA: TGCAGCGTCACCACCGGGACACGAGACATCTACGAGCAGTACTTC
CDR3: CSVTTGTRDIYEQYF

length: 17
D: TRBD2
size: -
J: TRBJ2-3
V: TRBV3-1/TRBV3-2
DNA: TGTGCCAGCAGCCACAACATTCCTAGCGGGGGGGCAGATACGCAGTATTTT
CDR3: CASSHNIPSGGADTQYF

length: 16
D: TRBD2
size: -
J: TRBJ2-1
V: TRBV11-2
DNA: TGTGCCAGCAGCACGGGACTAGGGTACTCCTACAATGAGCAGTTCTTC
CDR3: CASSTGLGYSYNEQFF

length: 15
D: -
size: -
J: TRBJ1-1
V: TRBV19
DNA: TGTGCCAGTAGCTTGAGGGAGGGTTTGAACACTGAAGCTTTCTTT
CDR3: CASSLREGLNTEAFF

length: 15
D: TRBD1
size: -
J: TRBJ1-4
V: TRBV28
DNA: TGTGCCAGCAGTTCCGGACAGGGTAAAAATGAAAAACTGTTTTTT
CDR3: CASSSGQGKNEKLFF

length: 14
D: -
size: -
J: TRBJ1-3
V: TRBV13
DNA: TGTGCCAGCAGCTTAGGCAGCTCTGGAAACACCATATATTTT
CDR3: CASSLGSSGNTIYF

length: 15
D: TRBD2
size: -
J: TRBJ2-7
V: TRBV5-8
DNA: TGTGCCAGCAGCATCGGACTAGCGGGGGTATACGAGCAGTACTTC
CDR3: CASSIGLAGVYEQYF

length: 12
D: -
size: -
J: TRBJ1-1
V: TRBV15
DNA: TGTGCCACCAGCAGGGGGAACACTGAAGCTTTCTTT
CDR3: CATSRGNTEAFF

length: 13
D: -
size: few
J: TRBJ2-4
V: TRBV24-1
DNA: TGTGCCACCAATCGGGAGCGGGAAAACATTCAGTACTTC
CDR3: CATNRERENIQYF

length: 14
D: TRBD1
size: once
J: TRBJ1-2
V: TRBV2
DNA: TGTGCCAGCAGGCGGGGACAGCTTGACTATGGCTACACCTTC
CDR3: CASRRGQLDYGYTF

length: 13
D: -
size: -
J: TRBJ2-1
V: TRBV30
DNA: TGTGCCTGGAGTGAAGGGACCCACAATGAGCAGTTCTTC
CDR3: CAWSEGTHNEQFF